A single sample is the source of the 4 T cell receptor beta chains below, sequenced in a study of blood T cell repertoires in COVID-19 (dated by TCRdb to the early 2020s). The method was the immunoSEQ multiplex PCR assay. Not all clones reach the TCRdb copy of this immuneACCESS table, which keeps in-frame sequences only. Checked studies attribute under half of the gap to unresolved V genes and leave the rest unexplained. For this sample the table gives about 120,000 clones, of which around four fifths were detected only once. Jointly, the top ten make up around 5.5% of the sample. The material sequenced was peripheral blood. Receptor source: a man between 60 and 75 years old with acute or convalescent COVID-19.

This chain joins TRBV2 and TRBJ2-7; TRBD1 matches at 9 bases. The junction had 7 bases not matched to a gene; V was cut back by 7 bases and J by 6 bases. Per germline, CDR1 SNHLY and CDR2 FYNNEI. There are 13 residues in the CDR3. As DNA, the CDR3 is TGTGCCAGCATAAACAGGGGGCAAGCCGAGCAGTACTTC. As protein: CASINRGQAEQYF.

This rearrangement joins TRBV6-5 to TRBJ1-5; TRBD1 matches at 8 bases. Germline values: CDR1 MNHEY, CDR2 SVGAGI. V trimming: 7 bases; J trimming: 7 bases; junction bases outside the gene matches: 12. CDR3 length: 15 residues. Written as DNA, the CDR3 is TGTGCCAGCATAAGAACTGACAGGGGTACCCAGCCCCAGCATTTT. Translation: CASIRTDRGTQPQHF.

This clone was detected only a few times. V gene TRBV24-1 combines with J gene TRBJ1-2; 8 nucleotides match TRBD1. The junction had 8 bases not matched to a gene; V was cut back by 4 bases and J by 5 bases. This CDR3 is built from 15 residues. Germline CDR1 reads KGHDR; CDR2 reads SFDVKD. CDR3 coding DNA: TGTGCCACCAGTGACCCACGGACAGGGACTTATGGCTACACCTTC. Amino acid sequence: CATSDPRTGTYGYTF.

This chain links TRBV6-1 with TRBJ2-3; D call uncertain. V lost 0 bases and J 6 bases, leaving 7 bases between the germline ends. The CDR3 covers 13 residues. CDR1 and CDR2 from the germline V gene are MNHNS and SASEGT. CDR3 amino acids: CASSEASRDTQYF. For the CDR3, the DNA is TGTGCCAGCAGTGAAGCATCTAGGGATACGCAGTATTTT.